This T cell receptor beta chain was sequenced for a study of blood T cell repertoires in COVID-19. Per germline, CDR1 SGHNT and CDR2 YYREEE (reference sequence). The CDR3 consists of 15 residues. V lost 4 bases to trimming and J lost 2 bases; unmatched junction nucleotides: 6. This clone is a singleton in its sample. Study processing details: Reference gene primer amplification gave estimated nucleated cell counts. Clones were sequenced by immunoSEQ multiplex PCR, and TCRdb holds only the in-frame ones, with some missing. V and J calls plus clone size are reproduced from that table; the DNA served to infer D and trimming. The sample includes approximately 66,000 clones, over 85% of them seen just once.

Material: peripheral blood. The V and J genes are TRBV5-4 and TRBJ1-3; TRBD1 aligns across 7 bases. This receptor was identified in a man aged 60-69 years with acute or convalescent COVID-19. DNA for the CDR3: TGTGCCAGCAGCCCGCCAGGGGGTACTGGAAACACCATATATTTT. Its protein is CASSPPGGTGNTIYF. The variable domain in full, with the rest retrieved from reference TRBV5-4 and TRBJ1-3, is ETGVTQSPTHLIKTRGQQVTLRCSSQSGHNTVSWYQQALGQGPQFIFQYYREEENGRGNFPPRFSGLQFPNYSSELNVNALELDDSALYLCASSPPGGTGNTIYFGEGSWLTVV.